This TCR beta chain emerged from a study of shared clonotypes between healthy human individuals. The CDR3 has 15 residues. The junction had 9 bases not matched to a gene; V was cut back by 3 bases and J by 5 bases. The germline CDR1 and CDR2 sequences are SGDLS and YYNGEE. The assay was immunoSEQ multiplex PCR, and TCRdb's table has in-frame clones only and misses some. The table lists about 1.1 million clones, around 77% of them singletons. J is TRBJ2-5 and V is TRBV9; TRBD1 aligns across 8 bases. The clonotype comes from a man aged 18 to 30 in good health. Some clones in this sample may be carry-over from other donors' samples. Material: memory CD4+ T cells from PBMCs. Documented subset: CD45RA-negative fraction. CDR3 coding DNA: TGTGCCAGCAGCGGGACCCGACAGGGGTGGGAGACCCAGTACTTC. Translated, it gives CASSGTRQGWETQYF. The full variable domain, rest sourced from reference TRBV9 and TRBJ2-5, is DSGVTQTPKHLITATGQRVTLRCSPRSGDLSVYWYQQSLDQGLQFLIQYYNGEERAKGNILERFSAQQFPDLHSELNLSSLELGDSALYFCASSGTRQGWETQYFGPGTRLLVL.